The 9 T cell receptor beta chains presented below share a single source sample, sequenced in a study of blood T cell repertoires in COVID-19. The data were produced by immunoSEQ multiplex PCR, yet TCRdb's version contains in-frame clones alone and is incomplete. The profile shows some 170,000 clones, around 80% of them singletons. The sequencing sample was made of peripheral blood. These receptors were taken from an elderly woman with acute or convalescent COVID-19.

The chain is built from TRBV19 and TRBJ2-2, with 8 bases matching TRBD2. The CDR3 contains 17 residues. Germline CDR1 and CDR2: LNHDA and SQIVND (reference sequence). Trimming at V came to 3 bases and at J to 5 bases, leaving 11 bases not matched to a gene. CDR3 region: CASSIGAGAYWTGELFF. The CDR3 DNA follows: TGTGCCAGTAGTATTGGAGCGGGGGCTTACTGGACCGGGGAGCTGTTTTTT. Filled out from reference TRBV19 and TRBJ2-2, the complete variable domain reads DGGITQSPKYLFRKEGQNVTLSCEQNLNHDAMYWYRQDPGQGLRLIYYSQIVNDFQKGDIAEGYSVSREKKESFPLTVTSAQKNPTAFYLCASSIGAGAYWTGELFFGEGSRLTVL.

The chain couples TRBV2 to TRBJ1-2; D possibly corresponds to TRBD1 (6 bases). The V and J ends lost 1 base and 3 bases respectively, with 12 bases between them. The CDR3 spans 15 residues. Per germline, CDR1 SNHLY and CDR2 FYNNEI. DNA for the CDR3: TGTGCCAGCAGTGAAGTTGGGGGGGCGTACTATGGCTACACCTTC. It yields the protein CASSEVGGAYYGYTF.

The chain carries TRBV6-2 or TRBV6-3 and TRBJ2-5; 7 positions match TRBD1. Germline V gene data show CDR1 as MNHEY and CDR2 as SVGEGT. The V segment lost 6 bases and the J segment 1 base; nucleotides outside the gene matches: 5. The CDR3 is 14 residues long. The CDR3 sequence is CASRYDRVQETQYF. Here the CDR3 DNA reads TGTGCCAGCAGATACGACAGGGTCCAAGAGACCCAGTACTTC.

V usage is TRBV19 and J usage is TRBJ1-5, with 9 bases lining up with TRBD1. The CDR3 spans 16 residues. Looked up from germline, CDR1 is LNHDA and CDR2 is SQIVND (reference sequence). The junction had 5 bases not matched to a gene; V was cut back by 3 bases and J by 2 bases. In nucleotides, the CDR3 is TGTGCCAGTAGTATTTACAGGGGGCAGGGCAATCAGCCCCAGCATTTT. Amino acid sequence: CASSIYRGQGNQPQHF. Filled out from reference TRBV19 and TRBJ1-5, the complete variable domain reads DGGITQSPKYLFRKEGQNVTLSCEQNLNHDAMYWYRQDPGQGLRLIYYSQIVNDFQKGDIAEGYSVSREKKESFPLTVTSAQKNPTAFYLCASSIYRGQGNQPQHFGDGTRLSIL.

The rearrangement uses TRBV3-1 (or the pseudogene TRBV3-2) and TRBJ1-3; D ambiguous. Trimming removed 1 base at V and 1 base at J, with 17 bases between. CDR1 and CDR2 (germline): LGHDT, YNNKEL (reference sequence). This CDR3 contains 18 residues. The CDR3 protein is CASSQGGVRLLSGNTIYF. CDR3 sequence (DNA): TGTGCCAGCAGCCAAGGCGGGGTCAGGTTACTTTCTGGAAACACCATATATTTT.

This chain links TRBV18 with TRBJ2-1; 7 positions agree with TRBD2. The CDR3 length is 15 residues. Germline trimming cut 3 bases from V and 4 bases from J; bases unmatched to any gene: 6. From germline, CDR1 is KGHSH and CDR2 LQKENI. CDR3 region: CASSPTGGLYNEQFF. The CDR3 nucleotides read TGTGCCAGCTCACCCACGGGGGGACTTTACAATGAGCAGTTCTTC.

J is TRBJ2-3 and V is TRBV4-2, with TRBD2 matching over 9 bases. The CDR3 spans 18 residues. The ends lost 3 bases at V and 0 bases at J; junction bases unmatched: 10. Germline CDR1 is LGHNA and CDR2 is YNFKEQ. In DNA, the CDR3 is TGTGCCAGCAGCCAGGGAGGAGCGGGGGGACCTAGCACAGATACGCAGTATTTT. Its protein product is CASSQGGAGGPSTDTQYF.

The chain combines TRBV7-9 with TRBJ1-6, with 8 bases aligning to TRBD1. J lost 0 bases, V lost 2 bases, and 3 bases had no gene match. CDR1 is SEHNR and CDR2 is FQNEAQ in the germline V gene (reference sequence). This CDR3 has 17 residues. This CDR3 is CASSLQTGVSYNSPLHF. DNA of the CDR3: TGTGCCAGCAGCTTACAGACAGGGGTCTCCTATAATTCACCCCTCCACTTT. The full variable domain, rest sourced from reference TRBV7-9 and TRBJ1-6, is DTGVSQNPRHKITKRGQNVTFRCDPISEHNRLYWYRQTLGQGPEFLTYFQNEAQLEKSRLLSDRFSAERPKGSFSTLEIQRTEQGDSAMYLCASSLQTGVSYNSPLHFGNGTRLTVT.

This clone has only one observation. The chain is built from TRBV27 and TRBJ1-4; 9 nucleotides agree with TRBD1. J gave up 5 bases and V 5 bases, and 6 bases lay outside the gene matches. There are 15 residues in the CDR3. Germline V lookup: CDR1 MNHEY, CDR2 SMNVEV (reference sequence). Here the CDR3 DNA reads TGTGCCAGCAGTCCAAGACAGGGGGAGAATGAAAAACTGTTTTTT. This sequence encodes CASSPRQGENEKLFF.